This TCR beta chain was retrieved from a study of T cell responses to AZD1222 COVID-19 vaccine. Study results and limitations: There were mostly white British donors and more females than males, and clonal diversity was possibly underestimated. The reported proportion of spike-specific TCRs targeting unmutated variant regions was nearly half.

Assay used: immunoSEQ multiplex PCR; TCRdb lists only in-frame clones, some missing. The table lists about 140,000 clones, 80% to 95% of them singletons. The CDR3 extends over 14 amino acids. Trimming removed 4 bases from V and 8 bases from J, with 15 bases in between. Germline assignment: CDR1 LGHNA and CDR2 YNFKEQ. To note about this clone: Its antigen is unidentified.

The receptor was isolated from an adult in good health. The chain employs TRBV4-2 and TRBJ2-1; tentative D call: TRBD1 (6 bases). Sample: peripheral blood, taken on day 0 of MenACWY control vaccination. This CDR3 is CASSRGQRGDEQFF. The CDR3 DNA is TGTGCCAGCAGCCGGGGGCAGAGGGGCGATGAGCAGTTCTTC.